This T cell receptor beta chain comes out of a study of beta chain features in type 1 diabetes. The CDR3 is 15 amino acids. Trimming stripped 6 bases from V and 5 bases from J, with 19 bases between. CDR1 and CDR2 from the germline V gene are SGDLS and YYNGEE. Every bit of the isolated RNA underwent reverse transcription, so sequencing read expressed TCRB transcripts. Profiling relied on immunoSEQ multiplex PCR, and the TCRdb table lists in-frame clones only, not all of them. The sample yields about 900,000 clones, about a sixth seen once. This clone was detected a few times. The sequenced sample consisted of naive CD4+ T cells from blood. The chain joins TRBV9 to TRBJ2-3; possible D gene TRBD2, 6 bases. This receptor was identified in a woman between 18 and 29 years old in good health. The CDR3 protein is CASTLEGGNRDTQYF. The DNA for the CDR3 is TGTGCCAGCACTCTAGAGGGCGGGAACAGAGATACGCAGTATTTT.